This TCR beta chain was sequenced during a study of blood T cell repertoires in COVID-19. Assay used: immunoSEQ multiplex PCR; TCRdb lists only in-frame clones, some missing. Among about 370,000 clones listed, around 92% were seen once. The CDR3 runs 13 residues. V shed 2 bases and J shed 1 base, with 6 bases lying between them. The germline gives CDR1 SGHRS, CDR2 YFSETQ. On this clone itself: This same CDR3 is encoded by further DNA sequences in the sample.

Input material: peripheral blood. The TCR sequence derives from a woman aged 25-40 years with COVID-19, enrolled during active disease. This sequence joins TRBV5-1 and TRBJ1-2; a weak D match, TRBD1 (5 bases). CDR3 nucleotides: TGCGCCAGCAGCTTAGACAGTAACTATGGCTACACCTTC. Translated, it gives CASSLDSNYGYTF.